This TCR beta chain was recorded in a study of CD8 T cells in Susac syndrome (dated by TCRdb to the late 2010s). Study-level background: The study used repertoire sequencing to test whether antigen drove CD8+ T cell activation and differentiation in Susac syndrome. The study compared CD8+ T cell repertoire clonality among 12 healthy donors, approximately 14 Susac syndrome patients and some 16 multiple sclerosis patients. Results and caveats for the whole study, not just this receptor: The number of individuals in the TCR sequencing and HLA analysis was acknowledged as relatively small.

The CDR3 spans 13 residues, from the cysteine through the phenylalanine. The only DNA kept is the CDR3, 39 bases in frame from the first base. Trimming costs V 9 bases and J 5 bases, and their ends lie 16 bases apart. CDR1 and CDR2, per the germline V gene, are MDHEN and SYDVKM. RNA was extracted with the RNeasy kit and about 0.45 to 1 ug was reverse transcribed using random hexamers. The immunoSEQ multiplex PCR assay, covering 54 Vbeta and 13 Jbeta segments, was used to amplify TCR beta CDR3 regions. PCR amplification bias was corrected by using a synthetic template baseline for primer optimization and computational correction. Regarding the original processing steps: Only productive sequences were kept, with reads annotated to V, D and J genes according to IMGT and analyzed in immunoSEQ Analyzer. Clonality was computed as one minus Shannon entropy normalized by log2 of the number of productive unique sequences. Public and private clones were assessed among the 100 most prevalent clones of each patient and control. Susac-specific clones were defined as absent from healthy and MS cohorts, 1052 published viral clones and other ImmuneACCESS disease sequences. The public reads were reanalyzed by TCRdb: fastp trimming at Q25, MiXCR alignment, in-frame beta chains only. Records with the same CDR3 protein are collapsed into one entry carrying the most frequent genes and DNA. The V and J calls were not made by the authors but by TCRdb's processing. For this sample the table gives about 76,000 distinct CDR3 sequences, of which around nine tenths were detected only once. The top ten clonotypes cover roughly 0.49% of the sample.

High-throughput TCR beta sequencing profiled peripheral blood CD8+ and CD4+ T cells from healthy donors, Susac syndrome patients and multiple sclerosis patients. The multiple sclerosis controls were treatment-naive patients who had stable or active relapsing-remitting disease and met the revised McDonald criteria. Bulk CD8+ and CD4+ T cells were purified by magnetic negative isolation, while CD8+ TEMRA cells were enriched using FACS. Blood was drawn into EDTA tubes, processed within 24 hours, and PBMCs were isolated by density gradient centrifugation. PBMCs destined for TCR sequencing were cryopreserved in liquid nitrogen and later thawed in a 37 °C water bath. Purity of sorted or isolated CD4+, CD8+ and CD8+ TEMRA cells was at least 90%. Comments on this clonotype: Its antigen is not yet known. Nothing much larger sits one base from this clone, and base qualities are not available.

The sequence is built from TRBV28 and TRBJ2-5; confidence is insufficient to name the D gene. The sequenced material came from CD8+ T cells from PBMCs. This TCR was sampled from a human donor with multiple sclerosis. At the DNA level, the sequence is TGTGCCAGTTACCGAAGACCGACGGAGACCCAGTACTTC. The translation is CASYRRPTETQYF.